This T cell receptor beta chain is drawn from a study of shared clonotypes between healthy human individuals. The CDR3 has 15 residues. Germline CDR1 is LGHNA and CDR2 is YSLEER. Trimming stripped 2 bases from V and 1 base from J, with 12 bases between. For every subset, genomic DNA was evenly distributed across several immunoSEQ plates. Profiled with immunoSEQ multiplex PCR; TCRdb holds only in-frame clones, not every one. This table has a few hundred thousand clones, just over 75% appearing once. The study drew all its donors from Caucasian adults living in Nashville, Tennessee. The J gene is TRBJ2-7, the V gene TRBV4-3, with D tentatively TRBD1 (6 bases). This TCR came from a woman aged 35 to 49 in good health. Some clones in this sample may be carry-over from other donors' samples. Specimen: PBMCs. This CDR3 reads CASSQTGFGSYEQYF. The DNA of the CDR3 is TGCGCCAGCAGCCAAACAGGGTTTGGATCCTACGAGCAGTACTTC.